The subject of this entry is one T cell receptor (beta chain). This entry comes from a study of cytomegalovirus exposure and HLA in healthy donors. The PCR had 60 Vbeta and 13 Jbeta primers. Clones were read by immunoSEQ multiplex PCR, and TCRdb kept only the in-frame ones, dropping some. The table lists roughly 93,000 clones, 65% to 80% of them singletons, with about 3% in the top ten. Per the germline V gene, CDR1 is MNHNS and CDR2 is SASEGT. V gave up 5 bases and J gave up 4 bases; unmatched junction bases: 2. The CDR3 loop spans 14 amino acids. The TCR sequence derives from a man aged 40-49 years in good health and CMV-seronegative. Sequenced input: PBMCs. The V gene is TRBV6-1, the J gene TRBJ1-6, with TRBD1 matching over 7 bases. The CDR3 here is CASSKGAYNSPLHF. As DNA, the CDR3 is TGTGCCAGCAGTAAGGGGGCATATAATTCACCCCTCCACTTT.